The clone carrying this TCR beta chain was observed many times. Its antigen is not identified. MiXCR, run by TCRdb on the 5' RACE reads, gives a single entry per CDR3 protein. The sample yields about 690,000 distinct CDR3 sequences, 5.5% to 7.5% seen once. This record belongs to a study of identical twins. Study conclusions and caveats: Sequences that were out-of-frame, alpha and twin-shared displayed an excess of low generation probability. Cross-sectional statistical analysis was relied on for the conclusions, without the same donors being followed.

There were only healthy Caucasians among the donors. Trimming shortened V by 1 base and J by 5 bases, and 15 bases separated the two germline ends. Germline CDR1 reads LGHNA; CDR2 reads YNFKEQ. The CDR3 is 15 amino acids. This sequence originates from a man aged 18 to 35 in good health. The rearrangement uses TRBV4-2 and TRBJ2-7; tentative D call: TRBD2 (6 bases). Sequenced: naive T cells sorted from blood. In DNA, the CDR3 is TGTGCCAGCAGCCAAGTTCAGCAGGGAGGCCACGAGCAGTACTTC. The encoded protein is CASSQVQQGGHEQYF.